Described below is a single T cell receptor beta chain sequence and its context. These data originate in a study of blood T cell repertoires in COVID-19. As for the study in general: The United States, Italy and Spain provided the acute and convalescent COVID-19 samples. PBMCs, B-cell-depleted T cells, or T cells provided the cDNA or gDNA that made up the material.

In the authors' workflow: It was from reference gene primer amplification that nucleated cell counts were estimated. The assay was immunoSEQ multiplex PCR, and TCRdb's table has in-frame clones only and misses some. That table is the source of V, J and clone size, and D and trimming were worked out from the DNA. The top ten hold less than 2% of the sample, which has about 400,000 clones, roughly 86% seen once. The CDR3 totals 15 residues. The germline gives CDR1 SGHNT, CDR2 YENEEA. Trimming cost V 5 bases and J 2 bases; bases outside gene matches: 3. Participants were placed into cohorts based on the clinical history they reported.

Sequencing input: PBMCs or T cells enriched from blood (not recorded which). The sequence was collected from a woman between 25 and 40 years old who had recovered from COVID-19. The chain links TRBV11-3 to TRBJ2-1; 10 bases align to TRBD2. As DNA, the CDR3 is TGTGCCAGCAGCCCTAGCGGGAGTGCCTACAATGAGCAGTTCTTC. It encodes CASSPSGSAYNEQFF.